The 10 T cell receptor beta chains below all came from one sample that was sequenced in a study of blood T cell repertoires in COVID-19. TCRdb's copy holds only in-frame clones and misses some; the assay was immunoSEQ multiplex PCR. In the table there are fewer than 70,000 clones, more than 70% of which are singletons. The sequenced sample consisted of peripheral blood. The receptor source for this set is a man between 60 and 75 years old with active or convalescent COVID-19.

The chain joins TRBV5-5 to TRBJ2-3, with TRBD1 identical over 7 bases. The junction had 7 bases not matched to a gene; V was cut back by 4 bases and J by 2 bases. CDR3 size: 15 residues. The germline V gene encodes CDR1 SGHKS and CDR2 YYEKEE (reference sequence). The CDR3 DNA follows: TGTGCCAGCAGCCCCTGGGACAGCTTCACAGATACGCAGTATTTT. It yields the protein CASSPWDSFTDTQYF.

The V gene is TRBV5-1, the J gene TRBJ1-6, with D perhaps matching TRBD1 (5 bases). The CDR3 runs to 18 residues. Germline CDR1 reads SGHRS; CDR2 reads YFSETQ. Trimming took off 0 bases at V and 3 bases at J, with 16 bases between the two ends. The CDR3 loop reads CASSLAGVTANYNSPLHF. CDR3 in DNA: TGCGCCAGCAGCTTGGCGGGAGTGACAGCCAACTATAATTCACCCCTCCACTTT. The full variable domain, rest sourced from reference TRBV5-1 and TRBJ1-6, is KAGVTQTPRYLIKTRGQQVTLSCSPISGHRSVSWYQQTPGQGLQFLFEYFSETQRNKGNFPGRFSGRQFSNSRSEMNVSTLELGDSALYLCASSLAGVTANYNSPLHFGNGTRLTVT.

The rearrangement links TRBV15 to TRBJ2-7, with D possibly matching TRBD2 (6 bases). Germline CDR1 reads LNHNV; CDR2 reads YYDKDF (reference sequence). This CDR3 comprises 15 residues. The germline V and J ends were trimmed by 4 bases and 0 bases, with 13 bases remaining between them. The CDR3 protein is CATSTEGPLSYEQYF. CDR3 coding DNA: TGTGCCACCAGCACGGAGGGTCCCCTCTCCTACGAGCAGTACTTC.

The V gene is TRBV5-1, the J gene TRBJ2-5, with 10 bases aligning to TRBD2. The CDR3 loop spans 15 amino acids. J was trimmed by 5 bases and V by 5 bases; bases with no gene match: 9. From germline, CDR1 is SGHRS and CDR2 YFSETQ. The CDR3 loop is CASRTSGDRWETQYF. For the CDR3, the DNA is TGCGCCAGCAGAACTAGCGGGGACCGGTGGGAGACCCAGTACTTC. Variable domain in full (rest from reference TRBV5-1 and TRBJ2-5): KAGVTQTPRYLIKTRGQQVTLSCSPISGHRSVSWYQQTPGQGLQFLFEYFSETQRNKGNFPGRFSGRQFSNSRSEMNVSTLELGDSALYLCASRTSGDRWETQYFGPGTRLLVL.

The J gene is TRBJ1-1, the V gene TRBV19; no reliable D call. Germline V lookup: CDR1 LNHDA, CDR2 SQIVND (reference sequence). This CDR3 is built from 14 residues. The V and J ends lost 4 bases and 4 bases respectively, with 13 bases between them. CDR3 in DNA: TGTGCCAGTAGTACCCTCGGGGTCGGCACTGAAGCTTTCTTT. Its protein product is CASSTLGVGTEAFF.

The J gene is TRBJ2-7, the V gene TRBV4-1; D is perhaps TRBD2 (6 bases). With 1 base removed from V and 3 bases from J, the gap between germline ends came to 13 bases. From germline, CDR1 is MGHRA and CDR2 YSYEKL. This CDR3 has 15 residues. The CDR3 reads CASSQGSRLGYEQYF. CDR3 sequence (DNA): TGCGCCAGCAGCCAAGGGAGCAGACTAGGCTACGAGCAGTACTTC.

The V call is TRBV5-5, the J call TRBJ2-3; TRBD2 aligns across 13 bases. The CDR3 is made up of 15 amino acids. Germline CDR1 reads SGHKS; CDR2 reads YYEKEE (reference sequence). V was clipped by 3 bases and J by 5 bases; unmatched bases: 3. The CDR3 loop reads CASSSGLAGVDTQYF. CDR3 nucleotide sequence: TGTGCCAGCAGCTCTGGACTAGCGGGGGTAGATACGCAGTATTTT.

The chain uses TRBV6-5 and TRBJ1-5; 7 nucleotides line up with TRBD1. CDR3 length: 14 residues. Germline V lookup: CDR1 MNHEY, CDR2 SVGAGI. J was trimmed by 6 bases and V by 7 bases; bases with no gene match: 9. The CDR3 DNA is TGTGCCAGCACCTCCGGGACAGCTTCTCAGCCCCAGCATTTT. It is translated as CASTSGTASQPQHF.

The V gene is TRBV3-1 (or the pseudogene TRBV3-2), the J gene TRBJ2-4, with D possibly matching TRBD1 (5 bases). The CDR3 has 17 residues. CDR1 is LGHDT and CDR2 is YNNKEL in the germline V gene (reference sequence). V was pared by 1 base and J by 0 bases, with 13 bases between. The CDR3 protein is CASSQATDRIAKNIQYF. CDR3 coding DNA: TGTGCCAGCAGCCAAGCTACAGACAGAATAGCCAAAAACATTCAGTACTTC.

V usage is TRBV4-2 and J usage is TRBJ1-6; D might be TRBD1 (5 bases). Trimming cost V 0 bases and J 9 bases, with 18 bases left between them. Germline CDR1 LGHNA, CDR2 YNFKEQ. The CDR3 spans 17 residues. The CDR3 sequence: CASSQDSLRVQGSPLHF. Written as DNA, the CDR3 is TGTGCCAGCAGCCAAGATTCCCTCCGGGTTCAGGGTTCACCCCTCCACTTT.